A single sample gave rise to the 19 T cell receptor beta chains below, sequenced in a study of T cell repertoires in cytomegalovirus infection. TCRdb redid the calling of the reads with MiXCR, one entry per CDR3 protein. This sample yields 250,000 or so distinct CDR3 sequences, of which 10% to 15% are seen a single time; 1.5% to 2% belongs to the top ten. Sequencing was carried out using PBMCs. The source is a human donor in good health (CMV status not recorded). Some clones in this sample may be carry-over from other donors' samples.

In nucleotides, the CDR3 is TGTGCCAGCAGGGATGACAGAAACACCGGGGAGCTGTTTTTT. It specifies CASRDDRNTGELFF. The chain couples TRBV28 to TRBJ2-2, with D possibly matching TRBD1 (5 bases). V was pared by 6 bases and J by 2 bases, with 10 bases between. Looked up from germline, CDR1 is MDHEN and CDR2 is SYDVKM. CDR3 length equals 14 residues.

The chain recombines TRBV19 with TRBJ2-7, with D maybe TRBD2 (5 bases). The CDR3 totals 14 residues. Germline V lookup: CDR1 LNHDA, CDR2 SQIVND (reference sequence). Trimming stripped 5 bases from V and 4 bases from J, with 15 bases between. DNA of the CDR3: TGTGCCAGTAGTGTCCGGGCTCGCGGGTACGAGCAGTACTTC. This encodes CASSVRARGYEQYF.

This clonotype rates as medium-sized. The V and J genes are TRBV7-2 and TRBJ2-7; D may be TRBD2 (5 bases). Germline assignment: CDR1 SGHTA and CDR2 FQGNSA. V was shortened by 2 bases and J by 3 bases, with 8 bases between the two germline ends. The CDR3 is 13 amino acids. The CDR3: CASSLTSNYEQYF. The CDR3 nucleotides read TGTGCCAGCAGCTTAACTAGTAACTACGAGCAGTACTTC. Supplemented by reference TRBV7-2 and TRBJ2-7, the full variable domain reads GAGVSQSPSNKVTEKGKDVELRCDPISGHTALYWYRQSLGQGLEFLIYFQGNSAPDKSGLPSDRFSAERTGGSVSTLTIQRTQQEDSAVYLCASSLTSNYEQYFGPGTRLTVT.

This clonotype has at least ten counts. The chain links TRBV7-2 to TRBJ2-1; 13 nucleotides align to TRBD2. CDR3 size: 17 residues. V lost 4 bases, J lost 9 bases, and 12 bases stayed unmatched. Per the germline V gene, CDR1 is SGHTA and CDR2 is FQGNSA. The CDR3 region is CASSSPTSGGPEGEQFF. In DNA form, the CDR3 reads TGTGCCAGCAGCTCACCGACTAGCGGGGGGCCCGAGGGTGAGCAGTTCTTC.

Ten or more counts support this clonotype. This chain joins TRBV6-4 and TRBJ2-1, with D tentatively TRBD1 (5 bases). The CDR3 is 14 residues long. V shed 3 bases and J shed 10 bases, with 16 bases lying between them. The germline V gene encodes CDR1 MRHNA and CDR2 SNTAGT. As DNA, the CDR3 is TGTGCCAGCAGTGAAGAGCAGGGCTCTAGGGAGCAGTTCTTC. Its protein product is CASSEEQGSREQFF.

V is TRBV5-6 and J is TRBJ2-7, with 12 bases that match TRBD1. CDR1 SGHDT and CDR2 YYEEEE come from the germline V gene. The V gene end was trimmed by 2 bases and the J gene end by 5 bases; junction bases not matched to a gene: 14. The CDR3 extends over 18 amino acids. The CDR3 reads CASSFGLPGQGARHEQYF. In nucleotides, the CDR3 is TGTGCCAGCAGCTTCGGACTACCGGGACAGGGGGCGAGGCACGAGCAGTACTTC. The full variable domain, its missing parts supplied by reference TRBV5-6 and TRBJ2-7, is DAGVTQSPTHLIKTRGQQVTLRCSPKSGHDTVSWYQQALGQGPQFIFQYYEEEERQRGNFPDRFSGHQFPNYSSELNVNALLLGDSALYLCASSFGLPGQGARHEQYFGPGTRLTVT.

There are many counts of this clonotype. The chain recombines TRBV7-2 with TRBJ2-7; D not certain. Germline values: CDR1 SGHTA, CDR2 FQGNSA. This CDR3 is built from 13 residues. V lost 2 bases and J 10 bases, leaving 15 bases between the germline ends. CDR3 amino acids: CASSLSVDGFQYF. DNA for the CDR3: TGTGCCAGCAGCTTATCGGTGGACGGATTTCAGTACTTC.

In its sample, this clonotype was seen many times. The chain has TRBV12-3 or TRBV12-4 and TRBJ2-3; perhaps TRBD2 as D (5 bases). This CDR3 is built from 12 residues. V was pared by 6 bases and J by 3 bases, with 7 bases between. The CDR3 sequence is CASSGVTDTQYF. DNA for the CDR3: TGTGCCAGCAGCGGGGTAACAGATACGCAGTATTTT.

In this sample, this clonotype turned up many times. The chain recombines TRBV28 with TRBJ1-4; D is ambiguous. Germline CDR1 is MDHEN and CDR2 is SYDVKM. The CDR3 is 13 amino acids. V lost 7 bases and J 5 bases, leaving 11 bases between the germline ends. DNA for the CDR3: TGTGCCAGCACCACGGGGTGGAATGAAAAACTGTTTTTT. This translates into CASTTGWNEKLFF.

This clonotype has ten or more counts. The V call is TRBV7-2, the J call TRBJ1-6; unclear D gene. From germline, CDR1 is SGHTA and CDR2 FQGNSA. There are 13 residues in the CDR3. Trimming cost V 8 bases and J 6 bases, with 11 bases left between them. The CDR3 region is CASSIELNSPLHF. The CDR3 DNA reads TGTGCCAGCTCCATAGAGCTTAATTCACCCCTCCACTTT.

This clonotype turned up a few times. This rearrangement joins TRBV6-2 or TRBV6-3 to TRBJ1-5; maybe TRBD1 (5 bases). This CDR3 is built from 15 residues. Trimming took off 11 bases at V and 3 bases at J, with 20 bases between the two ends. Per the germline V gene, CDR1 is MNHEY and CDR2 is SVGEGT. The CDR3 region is CAPQGIGRDNQPQHF. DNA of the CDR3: TGTGCCCCCCAGGGAATTGGACGGGACAATCAGCCCCAGCATTTT.

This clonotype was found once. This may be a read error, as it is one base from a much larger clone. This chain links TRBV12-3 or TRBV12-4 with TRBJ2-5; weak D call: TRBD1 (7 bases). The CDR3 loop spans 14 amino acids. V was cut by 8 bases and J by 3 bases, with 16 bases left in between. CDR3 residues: CASGIVRGEETQYF. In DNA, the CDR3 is TGTGCCAGCGGTATCGTCAGGGGGGAAGAGACCCAGTACTTC.

CDR3 amino acids: CASSSTSAEAFF. CDR3 nucleotide sequence: TGTGCCAGCAGCTCGACAAGCGCTGAAGCTTTCTTT. The J gene is TRBJ1-1, the V gene TRBV7-9; no clear D. Germline assignment: CDR1 SEHNR and CDR2 FQNEAQ (reference sequence). This CDR3 is built from 12 residues. V was pared by 4 bases and J by 6 bases, with 9 bases between. The full variable domain, its missing parts supplied by reference TRBV7-9 and TRBJ1-1, is DTGVSQNPRHKITKRGQNVTFRCDPISEHNRLYWYRQTLGQGPEFLTYFQNEAQLEKSRLLSDRFSAERPKGSFSTLEIQRTEQGDSAMYLCASSSTSAEAFFGQGTRLTVV.

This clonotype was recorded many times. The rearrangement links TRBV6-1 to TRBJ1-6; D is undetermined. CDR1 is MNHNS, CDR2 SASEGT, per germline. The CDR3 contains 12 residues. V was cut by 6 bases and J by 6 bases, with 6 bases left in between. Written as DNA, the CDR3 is TGTGCCAGCAGCGGCGTTAATTCACCCCTCCACTTT. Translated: CASSGVNSPLHF.

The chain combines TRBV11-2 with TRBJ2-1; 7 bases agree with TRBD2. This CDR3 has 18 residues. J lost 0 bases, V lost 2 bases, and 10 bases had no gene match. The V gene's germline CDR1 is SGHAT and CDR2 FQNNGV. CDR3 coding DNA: TGTGCCAGCAGCTTAAAGGTGGGCGGGGGACGCTCCTACAATGAGCAGTTCTTC. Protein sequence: CASSLKVGGGRSYNEQFF.

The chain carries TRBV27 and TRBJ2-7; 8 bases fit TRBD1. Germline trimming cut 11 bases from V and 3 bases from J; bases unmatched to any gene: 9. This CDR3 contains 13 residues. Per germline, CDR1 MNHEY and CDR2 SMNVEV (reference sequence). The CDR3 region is CARHETGDYEQYF. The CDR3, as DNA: TGTGCCCGCCATGAGACAGGGGACTACGAGCAGTACTTC.

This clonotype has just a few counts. The CDR3 spells CASSLVGTSGSLRIRETQYF. CDR3 nucleotide sequence: TGTGCCAGCAGCTTAGTCGGGACTAGCGGGAGTTTAAGGATACGGGAGACCCAGTACTTC. V and J are TRBV7-9 and TRBJ2-5; 14 bases line up with TRBD2. The CDR3 loop spans 20 amino acids. Trimming took 1 base from V and 5 from J; bases not matched to a gene: 15. Looked up from germline, CDR1 is SEHNR and CDR2 is FQNEAQ (reference sequence).

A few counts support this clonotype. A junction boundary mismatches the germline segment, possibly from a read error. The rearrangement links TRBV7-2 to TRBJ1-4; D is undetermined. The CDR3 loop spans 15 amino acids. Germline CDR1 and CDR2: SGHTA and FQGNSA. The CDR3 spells CASSSGPSRNGKLFF. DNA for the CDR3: TGTGCCAGCAGCTCCGGACCGTCTCGGAATGGAAAACTGTTTTTT.

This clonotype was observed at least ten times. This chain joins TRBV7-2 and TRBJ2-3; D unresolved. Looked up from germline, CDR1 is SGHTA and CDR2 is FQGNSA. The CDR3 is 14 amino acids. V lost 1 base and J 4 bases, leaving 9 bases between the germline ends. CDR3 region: CASSLDQRPDTQYF. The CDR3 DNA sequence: TGTGCCAGCAGCTTAGATCAGCGCCCAGATACGCAGTATTTT.